This TCR beta chain stems from a study of blood T cell repertoires in COVID-19. Study overall: From the United States, Italy and Spain came samples of acute and convalescent COVID-19. Sample material is recorded as cDNA or gDNA derived from T cells, B-cell-depleted T cells, or PBMCs.

This clone was counted a few times. The germline V and J ends were trimmed by 2 bases and 7 bases, with 16 bases remaining between them. CDR1 is SGHKS, CDR2 YYEKEE, per germline (reference sequence). This CDR3 comprises 15 residues. Authors' methods: Researchers report that nucleated cell counts were estimated from reference gene primer amplification. Only in-frame clones appear in the TCRdb table, and some are missing; sequencing was by immunoSEQ multiplex PCR. V, J and clone size are those of that table, while D and trimming were read from the DNA. The sample contains about 210,000 clones, approximately 84% of which appear only once.

The sample was peripheral blood. The chain is built from TRBV5-5 and TRBJ1-5; TRBD1 might be the D (6 bases). This receptor was identified in a woman between 50 and 59 years old with active or convalescent COVID-19. The CDR3 nucleotides read TGTGCCAGCAGCTTCGCAGGGGCTACAGGACAGCCCCAGCATTTT. Residues: CASSFAGATGQPQHF.